Below, 5 T cell receptor beta chains from the same sample are listed, as sequenced in a study of blood T cell repertoires in COVID-19. TCRdb keeps only in-frame clones here, not all; method: immunoSEQ multiplex PCR. The sample carries some 170,000 clones, roughly 80% recorded once. The sequenced sample consisted of peripheral blood. The receptors stem from a woman between 70 and 85 years old with acute or convalescent COVID-19.

The chain has TRBV24-1 and TRBJ2-3, with TRBD2 matching 7 bases. From germline, CDR1 is KGHDR and CDR2 SFDVKD. The J segment lost 0 bases and the V segment lost 4 bases, leaving 6 bases of the junction unmatched. The CDR3 is 16 amino acids. CDR3 nucleotides: TGTGCCACCAGTGACCCAGCGGGAACTAGCACAGATACGCAGTATTTT. Its translation: CATSDPAGTSTDTQYF.

V and J are TRBV28 and TRBJ1-1; a weak D match, TRBD1 (5 bases). Trimming stripped 0 bases from V and 1 base from J, with 12 bases between. CDR1 and CDR2 (germline): MDHEN, SYDVKM. CDR3 length: 16 residues. Here the CDR3 reads CASSLWPKTENTEAFF. CDR3 coding DNA: TGTGCCAGCAGTTTATGGCCCAAGACAGAGAACACTGAAGCTTTCTTT.

This rearrangement joins TRBV6-1 to TRBJ2-4; 7 positions agree with TRBD1. CDR1 and CDR2 from the germline V gene are MNHNS and SASEGT. The V and J ends lost 1 base and 1 base, in that order; junction bases with no gene match: 4. The CDR3 runs 16 residues. The CDR3 DNA reads as TGTGCCAGCAGTGAAGTAGAACAGGGGGCCAAAAACATTCAGTACTTC. This sequence encodes CASSEVEQGAKNIQYF.

This chain uses TRBV5-4 with TRBJ1-1, with 11 bases identical to TRBD1. The CDR3 runs 14 residues. J was trimmed by 5 bases and V by 1 base; bases with no gene match: 1. Germline V CDR1 and CDR2: SGHNT, YYREEE (reference sequence). CDR3 sequence: CASSLRDRGTEAFF. As DNA, the CDR3 is TGTGCCAGCAGCTTGCGGGACAGGGGGACTGAAGCTTTCTTT.

V usage is TRBV10-3 and J usage is TRBJ2-3; 13 nucleotides match TRBD2. V was pared by 10 bases and J by 1 base, with 2 bases of the junction left unmatched. Per the germline V gene, CDR1 is ENHRY and CDR2 is SYGVKD. This CDR3 is 14 amino acids long. The CDR3: CATGTSGGTDTQYF. The CDR3 DNA sequence: TGTGCCACCGGGACTAGCGGGGGCACAGATACGCAGTATTTT.